What follows are 17 T cell receptor beta chains derived from one specimen sequenced in a study of T-cell reconstitution after alpha-beta-depleted transplantation in children. TCRbeta library construction was performed incorporating unique molecular identifiers. TCRdb fed the PCR reads into MiXCR, producing one record per CDR3 protein. The data contain a few hundred thousand distinct CDR3 sequences, over 20% of them singletons. Source: PBMCs, taken before TCRalphabeta/CD19-depleted stem cell transplant. Receptors originate from a boy younger than two with Wiskott-Aldrich syndrome, due to receive a stem cell transplant.

CDR3: CASSLVMGASYEQYF. In nucleotides, the CDR3 is TGCGCCAGCAGCTTGGTGATGGGGGCTTCCTACGAGCAGTACTTC. This sequence joins TRBV5-1 and TRBJ2-7; TRBD1 is a possible D gene (6 bases). The V gene lost 0 bases and the J gene lost 1 base, with 11 bases spanning the gap. Looked up from germline, CDR1 is SGHRS and CDR2 is YFSETQ. The length of the CDR3 is 15 residues.

Only a few counts were recorded for this clonotype. This chain joins TRBV19 and TRBJ1-5, with TRBD1 matching over 9 bases. V was clipped by 8 bases and J by 1 base; unmatched bases: 3. This CDR3 has 14 residues. Per germline, CDR1 LNHDA and CDR2 SQIVND (reference sequence). The CDR3 coding sequence is TGTGCCAGTCGACAGGGGGGCAGCAATCAGCCCCAGCATTTT. Translation: CASRQGGSNQPQHF. The entire variable domain, with the rest obtained from reference TRBV19 and TRBJ1-5, is as follows: DGGITQSPKYLFRKEGQNVTLSCEQNLNHDAMYWYRQDPGQGLRLIYYSQIVNDFQKGDIAEGYSVSREKKESFPLTVTSAQKNPTAFYLCASRQGGSNQPQHFGDGTRLSIL.

The chain recombines TRBV27 with TRBJ2-4, with D unclear. V gave up 6 bases and J gave up 3 bases, with 18 bases separating them. The germline V gene has CDR1 MNHEY and CDR2 SMNVEV (reference sequence). The CDR3 consists of 16 residues. Here the CDR3 reads CASSPGPGVGKNIQYF. For the CDR3, the DNA is TGTGCCAGCAGCCCGGGCCCGGGTGTCGGCAAAAACATTCAGTACTTC.

In its sample, this clonotype was seen a few times. V gene TRBV12-3 or TRBV12-4 combines with J gene TRBJ2-1; maybe TRBD1 (6 bases). V was trimmed by 3 bases and J by 7 bases, leaving 16 bases between them. There are 15 residues in the CDR3. Here the CDR3 DNA reads TGTGCCAGCAGTTTCCGCGGTTCAGGGGTGAATGAGCAGTTCTTC. Protein product: CASSFRGSGVNEQFF.

This clonotype was detected only a few times. The V and J genes are TRBV5-1 and TRBJ2-5; 15 bases line up with TRBD2. Germline trimming cut 4 bases from V and 4 bases from J; bases unmatched to any gene: 2. There are 15 residues in the CDR3. CDR1 and CDR2 (germline): SGHRS, YFSETQ. The CDR3 DNA follows: TGCGCCAGCAGCCGGACTAGCGGGAGGGGAGAGACCCAGTACTTC. Its protein is CASSRTSGRGETQYF.

In its sample, this clonotype was seen once. J is TRBJ2-1 and V is TRBV28, with 8 bases matching TRBD2. Per germline, CDR1 MDHEN and CDR2 SYDVKM. After removal of 6 bases from V and 8 bases from J, the junction contained 21 bases not matched to a gene. The CDR3 extends over 18 amino acids. CDR3 DNA sequence: TGTGCCAGCAGACGGGTGGGGGCGGCGGGAGGCATATACGATGAGCAGTTCTTC. This gives the protein CASRRVGAAGGIYDEQFF.

This clonotype was picked up many times. CDR3 amino acids: CASSLRPWQGTEAFF. The DNA of the CDR3 is TGTGCCAGCAGCTTAAGACCGTGGCAGGGCACTGAAGCTTTCTTT. The rearrangement links TRBV7-6 to TRBJ1-1; TRBD1 is a possible D gene (5 bases). The V end was cut by 2 bases, the J end by 4 bases, with 14 bases between. There are 15 residues in the CDR3. The V gene's germline CDR1 is SGHVS and CDR2 FNYEAQ.

The chain carries TRBV28 and TRBJ1-6; D is undetermined. The CDR3 covers 16 residues. V was pared by 4 bases and J by 5 bases, with 15 bases between. Germline V CDR1 and CDR2: MDHEN, SYDVKM. The DNA of the CDR3 is TGTGCCAGCAGTTCCCCGACGGTCATTCATAATTCACCCCTCCACTTT. Protein sequence: CASSSPTVIHNSPLHF.

The chain joins TRBV9 to TRBJ2-2; 7 nucleotides match TRBD2. V shed 1 base and J 4 bases; nucleotides not matched to a gene: 13. The CDR3 consists of 18 residues. Germline assignment: CDR1 SGDLS and CDR2 YYNGEE. For the CDR3, the DNA is TGTGCCAGCAGCGTACCAGAAATAGCGGGTCGTGGCACCGGGGAGCTGTTTTTT. Its translation: CASSVPEIAGRGTGELFF. Using reference TRBV9 and TRBJ2-2 for the parts outside the CDR3, the full variable domain is DSGVTQTPKHLITATGQRVTLRCSPRSGDLSVYWYQQSLDQGLQFLIQYYNGEERAKGNILERFSAQQFPDLHSELNLSSLELGDSALYFCASSVPEIAGRGTGELFFGEGSRLTVL.

The sample holds many counts of this clonotype. J is TRBJ1-1 and V is TRBV5-1; D is uncertain. In germline, CDR1 is SGHRS, CDR2 YFSETQ. The CDR3 is made up of 11 amino acids. Trimming removed 4 bases at V and 1 base at J, with 2 bases between. The CDR3 protein is CASSGNTEAFF. The CDR3, as DNA: TGCGCCAGCAGCGGGAACACTGAAGCTTTCTTT.

In this sample, this clonotype turned up a few times. This chain connects TRBV5-6 to TRBJ2-1, with 9 bases that match TRBD2. From germline, CDR1 is SGHDT and CDR2 YYEEEE. The CDR3 is made up of 15 amino acids. V dropped 1 base and J dropped 5; count of bases not matched to a gene: 4. The CDR3 protein is CASSLPGLANNEQFF. As DNA, the CDR3 is TGTGCCAGCAGCTTGCCGGGACTAGCAAACAATGAGCAGTTCTTC. The full variable domain, its missing parts supplied by reference TRBV5-6 and TRBJ2-1, is DAGVTQSPTHLIKTRGQQVTLRCSPKSGHDTVSWYQQALGQGPQFIFQYYEEEERQRGNFPDRFSGHQFPNYSSELNVNALLLGDSALYLCASSLPGLANNEQFFGPGTRLTVL.

The chain joins TRBV27 to TRBJ2-2; 13 bases agree with TRBD2. Germline-derived CDR1 and CDR2 are MNHEY and SMNVEV (reference sequence). The CDR3 loop spans 17 amino acids. J was trimmed by 5 bases and V by 5 bases; bases with no gene match: 8. In DNA, the CDR3 is TGTGCCAGCAGTATAACTAGCGGGAGGGCTTATACCGGGGAGCTGTTTTTT. It yields the protein CASSITSGRAYTGELFF.

The J gene is TRBJ2-1, the V gene TRBV20-1; D gene ambiguous. Trimming removed 6 bases from V and 0 bases from J, with 18 bases in between. Per germline, CDR1 DFQATT and CDR2 SNEGSKA (reference sequence). CDR3 length: 16 residues. The CDR3 bases are TGCAGTGCAAGTGAGACCGTCCTACGCTCCTACAATGAGCAGTTCTTC. Its protein is CSASETVLRSYNEQFF.

This clonotype was detected only a few times. The chain joins TRBV9 to TRBJ2-1; 7 bases fit TRBD1. The CDR3 runs to 15 residues. V lost 0 bases, J lost 0 bases, and 0 bases stayed unmatched. From germline, CDR1 is SGDLS and CDR2 YYNGEE. The CDR3 nucleotides are TGTGCCAGCAGCGTAGAGGGGGCCTCCTACAATGAGCAGTTCTTC. Translated, it gives CASSVEGASYNEQFF.

The table lists this clonotype with a few counts. V usage is TRBV12-3 or TRBV12-4 and J usage is TRBJ1-5; no clear D. Deletions cut 6 bases from V and 3 bases from J, with 21 bases between. The CDR3 spans 17 residues. CDR3 DNA: TGTGCCAGCAGCCACGGTCCGGGGAGAAGGTCCAATCAGCCCCAGCATTTT. Amino acid sequence: CASSHGPGRRSNQPQHF.

This clonotype has a handful of counts. The chain is built from TRBV5-1 and TRBJ2-7, with 8 bases matching TRBD1. With V trimmed by 0 bases and J by 3 bases, 5 bases remained unmatched. Germline V gene data show CDR1 as SGHRS and CDR2 as YFSETQ. The CDR3 consists of 15 residues. CDR3 amino acids: CASSLARGQGYEQYF. In DNA, the CDR3 is TGCGCCAGCAGCTTGGCCAGAGGACAGGGCTACGAGCAGTACTTC.

The J gene is TRBJ1-5, the V gene TRBV4-1; TRBD1 might be the D (5 bases). Germline lookup yields CDR1 MGHRA and CDR2 YSYEKL. The CDR3 has 15 residues. Trimming took off 0 bases at V and 6 bases at J, with 12 bases between the two ends. CDR3 in DNA: TGCGCCAGCAGCCAAGAGGGCAGGGCGGGTCAGCCCCAGCATTTT. As protein: CASSQEGRAGQPQHF.